These 25 T cell receptor beta chains came from one sample sequenced in a study of cytomegalovirus exposure and HLA in healthy donors. Vbeta (60) and Jbeta (13) primers were used in the PCR. Assay used: immunoSEQ multiplex PCR; TCRdb lists only in-frame clones, some missing. This table holds about 150,000 clones, approximately 82% found once. Sequencing used PBMCs. These TCRs come from a man younger than 35 in good health and CMV-seropositive.

The genes are TRBV15 and TRBJ2-3, with D tentatively TRBD2 (6 bases). Trimming removed 0 bases at V and 0 bases at J, with 19 bases between. CDR3 length equals 19 residues. Germline V lookup: CDR1 LNHNV, CDR2 YYDKDF (reference sequence). This chain's CDR3 is CATSREALIVAESTDTQYF. For the CDR3, the DNA is TGTGCCACCAGCAGAGAAGCCCTCATCGTAGCGGAAAGCACAGATACGCAGTATTTT.

V is TRBV5-1 and J is TRBJ2-7; D gene unclear. The CDR3 contains 15 residues. CDR1 and CDR2 (germline): SGHRS, YFSETQ. The ends were cut back, 3 bases at V and 4 bases at J, with 17 bases in the middle. The CDR3 bases are TGCGCCAGCAGCTCCCAAGACACCCGAAAATACGAGCAGTACTTC. It yields the protein CASSSQDTRKYEQYF.

The rearrangement uses TRBV2 and TRBJ2-1; 8 bases are shared with TRBD1. Losses at the gene ends were 4 bases for V and 4 bases for J; bases not matched to a gene: 3. The CDR3 contains 14 residues. Germline loops: CDR1 SNHLY, CDR2 FYNNEI. The CDR3 spells CASSGQGRYNEQFF. Written as DNA, the CDR3 is TGTGCCAGCAGTGGACAGGGGAGATACAATGAGCAGTTCTTC. The complete variable domain, with remaining parts taken from reference TRBV2 and TRBJ2-1, reads EPEVTQTPSHQVTQMGQEVILRCVPISNHLYFYWYRQILGQKVEFLVSFYNNEISEKSEIFDDQFSVERPDGSNFTLKIRSTKLEDSAMYFCASSGQGRYNEQFFGPGTRLTVL.

The chain links TRBV28 to TRBJ2-7; D not resolved. Germline CDR1 and CDR2: MDHEN and SYDVKM. This CDR3 contains 11 residues. Trimming stripped 6 bases from V and 3 bases from J, with 6 bases between. DNA of the CDR3: TGTGCCAGCAGCCCCGGCTACGAGCAGTACTTC. Translation gives CASSPGYEQYF.

This chain connects TRBV5-4 to TRBJ1-2, with 8 bases fitting TRBD1. CDR1 SGHNT and CDR2 YYREEE come from the germline V gene (reference sequence). The CDR3 extends over 14 amino acids. After removal of 4 bases from V and 2 bases from J, the junction contained 4 bases not matched to a gene. CDR3 sequence: CASSLRDRNYGYTF. In DNA form, the CDR3 reads TGTGCCAGCAGCCTGCGGGACAGGAACTATGGCTACACCTTC.

This rearrangement joins TRBV19 to TRBJ2-2, with D perhaps TRBD2 (6 bases). The V gene's germline CDR1 is LNHDA and CDR2 SQIVND (reference sequence). Trimming took 7 bases from V and 3 from J, leaving 12 bases between them. This CDR3 spans 14 amino acids. In DNA, the CDR3 is TGTGCCAGTAAATTGGTAGCGGACACCGGGGAGCTGTTTTTT. This translates into CASKLVADTGELFF. The full variable domain, with the rest looked up from reference TRBV19 and TRBJ2-2, is DGGITQSPKYLFRKEGQNVTLSCEQNLNHDAMYWYRQDPGQGLRLIYYSQIVNDFQKGDIAEGYSVSREKKESFPLTVTSAQKNPTAFYLCASKLVADTGELFFGEGSRLTVL.

The genes are TRBV4-2 and TRBJ1-1; D not resolved. The CDR3 has 13 amino acids. Trimming pared 5 bases from V and 1 base from J, leaving 8 bases between. The germline V gene has CDR1 LGHNA and CDR2 YNFKEQ. CDR3: CASSARRNTEAFF. In DNA form, the CDR3 reads TGTGCCAGCAGCGCACGTAGGAACACTGAAGCTTTCTTT.

This clone was found a few times. At one boundary the junction diverges from the germline segment, which might be a read error. The rearrangement uses TRBV7-9 and TRBJ2-2; 7 bases line up with TRBD2. Germline V gives CDR1 SEHNR, CDR2 FQNEAQ (reference sequence). This CDR3 comprises 14 residues. CDR3 DNA sequence: TGTTCCAGCAGTTCTAGCGGGAACACCGGGGAGCTGTTTTTT. Its protein is CSSSSSGNTGELFF.

This clone was detected a few times. The chain carries TRBV19 and TRBJ1-4; no clear D. Per germline, CDR1 LNHDA and CDR2 SQIVND (reference sequence). V lost 2 bases to trimming and J lost 7 bases, with 5 bases between them. This CDR3 comprises 12 residues. The CDR3 loop is CASSILGEKLFF. The CDR3 coding sequence is TGTGCCAGTAGTATACTAGGTGAAAAACTGTTTTTT. Complete variable domain (other parts from reference TRBV19 and TRBJ1-4): DGGITQSPKYLFRKEGQNVTLSCEQNLNHDAMYWYRQDPGQGLRLIYYSQIVNDFQKGDIAEGYSVSREKKESFPLTVTSAQKNPTAFYLCASSILGEKLFFGSGTQLSVL.

The chain combines TRBV7-3 with TRBJ2-3; 11 nucleotides match TRBD2. Germline CDR1 reads SGHTA; CDR2 reads FQGTGA. V shed 6 bases and J 6 bases; nucleotides not matched to a gene: 5. This CDR3 comprises 14 residues. This CDR3 is CASRLAGGPDTQYF. The CDR3 DNA reads as TGTGCCAGCAGGTTAGCGGGAGGGCCGGATACGCAGTATTTT.

J is TRBJ2-7 and V is TRBV27; D is undetermined. CDR1 and CDR2 (germline): MNHEY, SMNVEV (reference sequence). The CDR3 has 14 amino acids. The ends were cut back, 2 bases at V and 2 bases at J, with 10 bases in the middle. The CDR3 protein is CASSLASVAYEQYF. In DNA form, the CDR3 reads TGTGCCAGCAGTTTAGCTTCGGTGGCCTACGAGCAGTACTTC.

V is TRBV7-9 and J is TRBJ2-5; 10 bases align to TRBD2. Germline assignment: CDR1 SEHNR and CDR2 FQNEAQ (reference sequence). The V and J ends lost 5 bases and 4 bases, in that order; junction bases with no gene match: 10. The CDR3 is 16 residues long. The CDR3 sequence: CASSKGGSSGRETQYF. As DNA, the CDR3 is TGTGCCAGCAGCAAAGGAGGGTCTAGCGGGAGAGAGACCCAGTACTTC.

This chain uses TRBV11-2 with TRBJ2-5; 7 bases agree with TRBD1. The CDR3 has 14 amino acids. Germline V gene data show CDR1 as SGHAT and CDR2 as FQNNGV. Trimming cost V 0 bases and J 4 bases; bases outside gene matches: 2. The CDR3 reads CASSLDWDRETQYF. The DNA of the CDR3 is TGTGCCAGCAGCTTAGATTGGGACAGAGAGACCCAGTACTTC.

The J gene is TRBJ2-5, the V gene TRBV5-1; D is possibly TRBD2 (5 bases). V dropped 0 bases and J dropped 1 base, with 16 bases sitting between them. This CDR3 region has 17 residues. Germline V gene data show CDR1 as SGHRS and CDR2 as YFSETQ. CDR3 coding DNA: TGCGCCAGCAGCTTGGGGTTACGAGGGAAAGGCCAAGAGACCCAGTACTTC. As protein: CASSLGLRGKGQETQYF.

The CDR3 loop is CASSGGEVSPGELFF. The CDR3 DNA follows: TGTGCCAGCAGTGGGGGGGAAGTGAGCCCCGGGGAGCTGTTTTTT. The chain recombines TRBV2 with TRBJ2-2; D is possibly TRBD2 (6 bases). CDR3 size: 15 residues. V was cut by 4 bases and J by 6 bases, with 15 bases left in between. Germline-derived CDR1 and CDR2 are SNHLY and FYNNEI.

V gene TRBV5-1 combines with J gene TRBJ2-5; D perhaps matches TRBD1 (6 bases). Trimming stripped 5 bases from V and 5 bases from J, with 22 bases between. The CDR3 contains 16 residues. Per the germline V gene, CDR1 is SGHRS and CDR2 is YFSETQ. The CDR3, as DNA: TGCGCCAGCAGTCCCGGGACAAAACGTACGGTGGAGACCCAGTACTTC. This translates into CASSPGTKRTVETQYF.

This sequence joins TRBV28 and TRBJ1-2; D gene unclear. The CDR3 loop spans 13 amino acids. Germline values: CDR1 MDHEN, CDR2 SYDVKM. V dropped 7 bases and J dropped 2 bases, with 11 bases sitting between them. This CDR3 reads CASTEQRNYGYTF. CDR3 nucleotide sequence: TGTGCCAGCACCGAGCAGAGGAACTATGGCTACACCTTC.

This clone showed up just a few times. The CDR3 loop reads CASSLLGQGASGELFF. The CDR3 DNA follows: TGCGCCAGCAGCTTGTTGGGACAGGGGGCTTCCGGGGAGCTGTTTTTT. V usage is TRBV5-1 and J usage is TRBJ2-2; 12 nucleotides agree with TRBD1. The CDR3 has 16 amino acids. Germline values: CDR1 SGHRS, CDR2 YFSETQ. Germline trimming cut 1 base from V and 6 bases from J; bases unmatched to any gene: 4.

This clone has a handful of counts. Compared with germline, one end of the junction differs, possibly owing to a read error. The genes are TRBV7-9 and TRBJ2-3, with D possibly matching TRBD1 (5 bases). The CDR3 has 15 amino acids. From germline, CDR1 is SEHNR and CDR2 FQNEAQ (reference sequence). The CDR3 loop is CSSSPGKTWTDTQYF. CDR3 sequence (DNA): TGTTCCAGCAGCCCAGGGAAAACCTGGACAGATACGCAGTATTTT.

This rearrangement joins TRBV25-1 to TRBJ1-6; 8 bases line up with TRBD1. Trimming removed 8 bases from V and 14 bases from J; junction bases left unmatched: 14. The CDR3 contains 14 residues. Germline V CDR1 and CDR2: MGHDK, SYGVNS. The CDR3 nucleotides read TGTGCCAGCGGTTACGGACAGGGCTCCATGGCCCTCCACTTT. As protein: CASGYGQGSMALHF.

The chain couples TRBV6-1 to TRBJ2-5; 8 nucleotides line up with TRBD1. The length of the CDR3 is 15 residues. CDR1 and CDR2 from the germline V gene are MNHNS and SASEGT. Unmatched junction bases numbered 8, after V lost 5 bases and J lost 3 bases. The CDR3 is CASSPTGQEEETQYF. CDR3 nucleotide sequence: TGTGCCAGCAGTCCTACGGGACAGGAGGAAGAGACCCAGTACTTC.

The chain combines TRBV19 with TRBJ1-5, with 7 bases that match TRBD1. The germline V gene encodes CDR1 LNHDA and CDR2 SQIVND (reference sequence). The CDR3 extends over 13 amino acids. The V segment lost 8 bases and the J segment 4 bases; nucleotides outside the gene matches: 5. For the CDR3, the DNA is TGTGCCAGTGGGGACAGAAGAAATCAGCCCCAGCATTTT. This translates into CASGDRRNQPQHF. Full variable domain (rest looked up from reference TRBV19 and TRBJ1-5): DGGITQSPKYLFRKEGQNVTLSCEQNLNHDAMYWYRQDPGQGLRLIYYSQIVNDFQKGDIAEGYSVSREKKESFPLTVTSAQKNPTAFYLCASGDRRNQPQHFGDGTRLSIL.

The table lists this clone with a count of one. This sequence joins TRBV20-1 and TRBJ2-7; 8 bases match TRBD1. The CDR3 sequence is 11 residues long. Germline lookup yields CDR1 DFQATT and CDR2 SNEGSKA (reference sequence). J was trimmed by 4 bases and V by 5 bases; bases with no gene match: 1. CDR3 residues: CSAGDRYEQYF. CDR3 bases: TGCAGTGCTGGGGACAGGTACGAGCAGTACTTC.

V is TRBV18 and J is TRBJ1-4; 7 bases fit TRBD1. V shed 3 bases, J shed 8 bases, and the junction held 3 bases outside the gene matches. Germline V CDR1 and CDR2: KGHSH, LQKENI. The CDR3 sequence is 13 residues long. This CDR3 is CASSPGTEEKLFF. DNA of the CDR3: TGTGCCAGCTCACCCGGGACAGAAGAAAAACTGTTTTTT.

The genes are TRBV2 and TRBJ2-1, with D tentatively TRBD2 (5 bases). V dropped 0 bases and J dropped 0 bases, with 15 bases sitting between them. The CDR3 is 18 residues long. CDR1 is SNHLY and CDR2 is FYNNEI in the germline V gene. CDR3: CASSEASSFLSSYNEQFF. The CDR3 bases are TGTGCCAGCAGTGAAGCTTCTAGCTTCCTTAGCTCCTACAATGAGCAGTTCTTC.